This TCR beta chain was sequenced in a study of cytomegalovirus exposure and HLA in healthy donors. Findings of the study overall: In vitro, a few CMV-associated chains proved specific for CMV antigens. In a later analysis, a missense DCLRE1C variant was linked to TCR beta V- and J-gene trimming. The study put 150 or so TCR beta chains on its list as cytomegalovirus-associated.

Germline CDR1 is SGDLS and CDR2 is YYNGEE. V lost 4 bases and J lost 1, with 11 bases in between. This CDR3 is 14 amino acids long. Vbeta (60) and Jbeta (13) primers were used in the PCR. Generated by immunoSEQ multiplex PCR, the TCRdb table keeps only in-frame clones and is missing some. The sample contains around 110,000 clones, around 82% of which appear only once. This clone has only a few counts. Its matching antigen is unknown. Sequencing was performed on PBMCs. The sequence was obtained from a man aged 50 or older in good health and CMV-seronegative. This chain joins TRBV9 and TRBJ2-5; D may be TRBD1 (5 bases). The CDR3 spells CASSRTRLQETQYF. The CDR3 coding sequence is TGTGCCAGCAGCCGGACACGACTCCAAGAGACCCAGTACTTC.